The clone carrying this TCR beta chain was detected only a few times. The CDR3 runs 12 residues. Per the germline V gene, CDR1 is SQVTM and CDR2 is ANQGSEA. With 5 bases removed from V and 6 bases from J, the gap between germline ends came to 13 bases. The data originate from a study of CD8 T cells in Susac syndrome. CD8+ and CD4+ T cells from blood underwent TCR beta sequencing. Negative isolation yielded CD4+ and CD8+ T cells, and FACS enriched TEMRA cells. Reverse transcription of roughly 0.5 to 1 ug RNA was carried out with random hexamers. Amplification of TCR beta CDR3 spanned 54 Vbeta and 13 Jbeta via immunoSEQ multiplex PCR. TCRdb reprocessed the immunoSEQ multiplex PCR reads with MiXCR, giving one entry per CDR3 protein. The sample has fewer than 350,000 distinct CDR3 sequences; approximately 91% are singletons.

This rearrangement joins TRBV29-1 to TRBJ1-2; D not resolved. This clonotype originated in a human donor with multiple sclerosis. The sample was CD8+ T cells from PBMCs. The CDR3 reads CSVRTGRDGYTF. CDR3 in DNA: TGCAGCGTTCGAACTGGGAGGGATGGCTACACCTTC.